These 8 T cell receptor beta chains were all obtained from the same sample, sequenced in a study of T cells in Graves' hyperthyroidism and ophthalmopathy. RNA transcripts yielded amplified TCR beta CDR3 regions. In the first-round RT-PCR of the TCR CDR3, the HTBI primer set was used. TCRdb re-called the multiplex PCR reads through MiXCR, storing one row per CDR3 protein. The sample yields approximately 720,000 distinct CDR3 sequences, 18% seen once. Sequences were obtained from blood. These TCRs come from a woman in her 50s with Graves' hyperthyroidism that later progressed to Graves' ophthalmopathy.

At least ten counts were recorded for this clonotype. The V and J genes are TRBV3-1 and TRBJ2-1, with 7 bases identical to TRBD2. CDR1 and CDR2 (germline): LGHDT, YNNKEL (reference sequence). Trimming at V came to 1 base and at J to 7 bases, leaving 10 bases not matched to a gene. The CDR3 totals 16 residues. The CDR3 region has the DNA TGTGCCAGCAGCCAAGTCTCGAGCGGGGTTAGGAATGAGCAGTTCTTC. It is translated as CASSQVSSGVRNEQFF.

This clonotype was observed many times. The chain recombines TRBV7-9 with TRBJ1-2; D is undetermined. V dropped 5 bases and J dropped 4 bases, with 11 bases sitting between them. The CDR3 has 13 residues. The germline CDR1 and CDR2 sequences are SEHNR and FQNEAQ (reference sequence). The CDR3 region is CASSLDLSYGYTF. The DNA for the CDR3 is TGTGCCAGCAGCCTTGATTTGTCCTATGGCTACACCTTC.

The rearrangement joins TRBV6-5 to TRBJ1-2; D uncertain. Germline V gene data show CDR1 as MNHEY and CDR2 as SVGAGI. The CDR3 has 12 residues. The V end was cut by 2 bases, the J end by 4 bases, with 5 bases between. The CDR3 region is CASSYGLYGYTF. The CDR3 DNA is TGTGCCAGCAGTTACGGACTCTATGGCTACACCTTC.

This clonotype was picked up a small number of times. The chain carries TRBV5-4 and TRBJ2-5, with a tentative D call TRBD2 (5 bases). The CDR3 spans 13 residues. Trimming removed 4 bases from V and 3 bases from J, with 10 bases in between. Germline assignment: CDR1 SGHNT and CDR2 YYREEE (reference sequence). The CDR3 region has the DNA TGTGCCAGCAGCCCCGGGGTAAAAGAGACCCAGTACTTC. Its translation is CASSPGVKETQYF.

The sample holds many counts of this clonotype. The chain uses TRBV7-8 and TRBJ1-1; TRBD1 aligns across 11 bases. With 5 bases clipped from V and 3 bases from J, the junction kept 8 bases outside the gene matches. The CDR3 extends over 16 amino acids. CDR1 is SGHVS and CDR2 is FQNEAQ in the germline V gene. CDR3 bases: TGTGCCAGCAGCGGGGGGACAGGGGGAGCGGACACTGAAGCTTTCTTT. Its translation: CASSGGTGGADTEAFF.

CDR3: CASSFPQGAITEAFF. CDR3 DNA: TGTGCCAGCAGCTTCCCGCAGGGGGCTATCACTGAAGCTTTCTTT. V is TRBV5-6 and J is TRBJ1-1; TRBD1 matches 8 bases. V dropped 2 bases and J dropped 4; count of bases not matched to a gene: 7. Germline loops: CDR1 SGHDT, CDR2 YYEEEE. This CDR3 is built from 15 residues.

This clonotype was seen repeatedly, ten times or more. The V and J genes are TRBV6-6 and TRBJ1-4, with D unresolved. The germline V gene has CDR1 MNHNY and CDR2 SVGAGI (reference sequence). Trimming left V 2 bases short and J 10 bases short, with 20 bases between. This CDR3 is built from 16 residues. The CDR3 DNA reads TGTGCCAGCAGTTACGAATTGGGAGGCGCCATGGGAAAACTGTTTTTT. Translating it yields CASSYELGGAMGKLFF.

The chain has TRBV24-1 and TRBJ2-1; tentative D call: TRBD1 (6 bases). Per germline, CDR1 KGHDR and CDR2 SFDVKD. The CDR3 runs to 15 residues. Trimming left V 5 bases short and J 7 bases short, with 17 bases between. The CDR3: CATSASPQGNNEQFF. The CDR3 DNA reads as TGTGCCACCAGTGCGTCCCCACAGGGCAATAATGAGCAGTTCTTC.